A single TCR beta chain is shown here with its context. The sample is drawn from a study of blood T cell repertoires in COVID-19. Study-wide background: The analysed material was cDNA or gDNA that came from T cells, B-cell-depleted T cells, or PBMCs.

CDR1 SEHNR and CDR2 FQNEAQ come from the germline V gene (reference sequence). Trimming cost V 4 bases and J 4 bases; bases outside gene matches: 3. The CDR3 is made up of 15 amino acids. Under the authors' procedure: Cell counts per sample came from amplifying reference gene primers. Using immunoSEQ multiplex PCR, the repertoire was profiled, and TCRdb retains in-frame clones only, with some absent. For V, J and clone size, that table is used; D and trimming come from the DNA. The table lists roughly 210,000 clones, 88% of them singletons. This chain connects TRBV7-9 to TRBJ2-1; 11 bases line up with TRBD1. This clonotype was obtained from a man aged 70 or older with acute or convalescent COVID-19. The specimen sequenced was peripheral blood. For the CDR3, the DNA is TGTGCCAGCAGCTCAGGACAGGGGGCTTACAATGAGCAGTTCTTC. As protein: CASSSGQGAYNEQFF.